This T cell receptor beta chain stems from a study of blood T cells in healthy people across ages. The CDR3 runs 16 residues. Per germline, CDR1 DFQATT and CDR2 SNEGSKA (reference sequence). Study results and limitations: Naive T cell percentage by flow cytometry tracked strongly with beta diversity. Observed TCR beta diversity per million T cells went down as age went up. This fall followed a roughly linear course with age.

Note on this clonotype: Its antigen is not known. Mismatch with germline at one junction end may stem from a read error.

Combining a sample-barcoded 5' primer with a J-beta primer mix, a second PCR ran for roughly 6 to 12 cycles. Each CDR3 protein gets one entry after TCRdb re-called the 5' RACE reads with MiXCR. The data show around 520,000 distinct CDR3 sequences, with about 29% seen just once and about 3.3% held by the top ten. Per sample, at least 6 micrograms of total RNA were extracted. A further study also used this sample, focusing on T cells of mothers and their children. As reported in that work: Sample barcodes and 2-4 random nucleotides were added by the M1S primer of the second PCR.

The source of this sequence is a boy between 2 and 10 years old in good health. Sequencing was carried out using blood. This sequence joins TRBV20-1 and TRBJ2-3; TRBD2 aligns across 9 bases. CDR3 region: CSARSAGGLGTDTQCF. Here the CDR3 DNA reads TGCAGTGCTCGTTCGGCGGGGGGGCTTGGCACAGATACGCAGTGTTTT.